This paragraph reports one T cell receptor (beta chain). The antigen remains unidentified. The sample contains more than one DNA sequence encoding this CDR3. The donors were healthy bone marrow donors. The V gene end was trimmed by 2 bases and the J gene end by 5 bases; junction bases not matched to a gene: 4. This CDR3 spans 14 amino acids. Germline V lookup: CDR1 SGHRS, CDR2 YFSETQ. The data originate from a study of cytomegalovirus exposure and HLA in healthy donors. Study outcomes and limitations: A later analysis, which compared TCR beta chains of equal frequency, found the HLA-associated ones more clonally expanded. In a later analysis, CMV-associated beta chains were mostly HLA-associated, it appeared.

The primer mix had 60 Vbeta and 13 Jbeta primers. Per the original data handling: Approximately 11 million of the about 80 million unique TCR beta chains counted in a later analysis were shared. Produced via immunoSEQ multiplex PCR; TCRdb's table is partial and in-frame only. The V and J calls and clone size come from that table; D and trimming were worked out from the DNA. The table gives 49,000 or so clones; the top ten clones make up roughly a quarter of it. The sequence derives from a middle-aged man in good health and CMV-seropositive. The V call is TRBV5-1, the J call TRBJ2-7; 10 positions match TRBD2. Sequencing used PBMCs. The CDR3 coding sequence is TGCGCCAGCAGCTTAGCGGGGGGGCGTGACGAGCAGTACTTC. Amino acids: CASSLAGGRDEQYF.